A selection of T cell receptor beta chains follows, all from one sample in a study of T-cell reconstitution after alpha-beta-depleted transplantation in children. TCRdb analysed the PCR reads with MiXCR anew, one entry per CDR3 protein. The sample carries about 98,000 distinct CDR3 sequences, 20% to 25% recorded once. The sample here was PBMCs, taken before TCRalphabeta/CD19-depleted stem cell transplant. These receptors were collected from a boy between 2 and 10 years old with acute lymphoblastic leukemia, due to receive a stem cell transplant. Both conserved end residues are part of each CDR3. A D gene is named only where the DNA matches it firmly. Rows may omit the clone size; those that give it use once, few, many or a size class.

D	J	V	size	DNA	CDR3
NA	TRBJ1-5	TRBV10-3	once	TGTGCCACCGACGACGGGAGCAATCAGCCCCACCATTTT	CATDDGSNQPHHF
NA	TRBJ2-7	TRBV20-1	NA	TGCAGTGCTAGCGGAGGGGCCCAAATAACCTACGAGCAGTACTTC	CSASGGAQITYEQYF
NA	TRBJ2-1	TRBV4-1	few	TGCGCCAGCAGCCAAGATGAGAGGAGGGGCCTCTACAATGAGCAGTTCTTC	CASSQDERRGLYNEQFF
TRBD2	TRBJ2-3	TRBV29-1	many	TGCAGCGTTGTTCTCTCTAGCGGGAGCACAGATACGCAGTATTTT	CSVVLSSGSTDTQYF
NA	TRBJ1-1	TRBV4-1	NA	TGCGCCAGCAGCCTTCGACAGTCGAACACTGAAGCTTTCTTT	CASSLRQSNTEAFF
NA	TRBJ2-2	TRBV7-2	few	TGTGCCAGCAGCCCGTCCTCAGCCACCGGGGAGCTGTTTTTT	CASSPSSATGELFF
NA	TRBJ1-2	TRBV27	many	TGTGCCAGCAGATTAGGGGCAGCTAACTATGGCTACACCTTC	CASRLGAANYGYTF
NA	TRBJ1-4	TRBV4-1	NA	TGCGCCAGCAGCCAAGGTTTGGCAGGCCTTACCGATAATGAAAAACTGTTTTTT	CASSQGLAGLTDNEKLFF
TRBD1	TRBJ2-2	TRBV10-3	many	TGTGCCATCAGTGCAAGACAGGGGGCGAACACCGGGGAGCTGTTTTTT	CAISARQGANTGELFF
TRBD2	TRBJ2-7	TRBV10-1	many	TGCGCCAGCAGTGAGCACCCGACTAGCGGCGAGCAGTACTTC	CASSEHPTSGEQYF
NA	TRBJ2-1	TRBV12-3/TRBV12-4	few	TGTGCCAGCAGTTTAGCGGCCAGTTCCTACAATGAGCAGTTCTTC	CASSLAASSYNEQFF
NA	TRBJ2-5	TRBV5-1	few	TGCGCCAGCTGCTTAGAAGGGGGGGAGACCCAGTACTTC	CASCLEGGETQYF
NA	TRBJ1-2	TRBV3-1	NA	TGTGCCAGCAGCCAAGGTTTGGGGGGCTACACCTTC	CASSQGLGGYTF
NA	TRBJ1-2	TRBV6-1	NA	TGTGCCAGCAGTGAACATCCGAACTATGGCTACACCTTC	CASSEHPNYGYTF
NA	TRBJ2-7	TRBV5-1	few	TGCGCCAGCAGCTTGGTTGTCGGTGCCTACGAGCAGTACTTC	CASSLVVGAYEQYF
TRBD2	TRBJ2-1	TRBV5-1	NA	TGCGCCAGCAGCCTGACTAGCGGAGGGGCCTCCGAGCAGTTCTTC	CASSLTSGGASEQFF
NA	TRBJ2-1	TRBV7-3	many	TGTGCCAGCAGCTTAGGACGCGGCTCCTACAATGAGCAGTTCTTC	CASSLGRGSYNEQFF
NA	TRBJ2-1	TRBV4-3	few	TGCGCCAGCATCACGAAGAGTCATACCAACAATGAGCAGTTCTTC	CASITKSHTNNEQFF
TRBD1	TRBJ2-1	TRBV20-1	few	TGCAGTGCTAGAGTGAATTTTGGGACAGGGGGTGGCAATGAGCAGTTCTTC	CSARVNFGTGGGNEQFF
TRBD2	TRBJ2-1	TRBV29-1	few	TGCAGCGTGGAACGGGCGGGAGGAGGGAATGAGCAGTTCTTC	CSVERAGGGNEQFF
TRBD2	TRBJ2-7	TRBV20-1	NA	TGCAGTGCTACGGGGAGGGACTCTCGGTACGAGCAGTACTTC	CSATGRDSRYEQYF
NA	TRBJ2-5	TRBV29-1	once	TGCAGCGTTGGCCCGGCGGGCCAAGAGACCAAGTACTTC	CSVGPAGQETKYF
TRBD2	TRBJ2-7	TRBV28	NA	TGTGCCAGCAGTTTACCTAGCGGGATCTCGTCCTACGAGCAGTACTTC	CASSLPSGISSYEQYF
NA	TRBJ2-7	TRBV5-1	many	TGCGCCAGCAGCCCAAGGGCCGGACCAACCTACGAGCAGTACTTC	CASSPRAGPTYEQYF
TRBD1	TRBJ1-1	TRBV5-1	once	TGCGCCAGCAGCCAGGGACAGGGTACTGAAGCTTTCTTT	CASSQGQGTEAFF
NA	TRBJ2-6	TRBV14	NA	TGTGCCAGCAGCCCTAGGAAGGGAGGTTACTCTGGGGCCAACGTCCTGACTTTC	CASSPRKGGYSGANVLTF
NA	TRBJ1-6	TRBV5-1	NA	TGCGCCAGCAGCCCGAGAAACACGGGATCACCCCTCCACTTT	CASSPRNTGSPLHF
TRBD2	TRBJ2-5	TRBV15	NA	TGTGCCACCAGCAGTGGGACTAGCGGAGGTTGGCAAGAGACCCAGTACTTC	CATSSGTSGGWQETQYF
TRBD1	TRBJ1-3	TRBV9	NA	TGTGCCAGCAGCGCTCGGACAGGGGGAAACACCATATATTTT	CASSARTGGNTIYF
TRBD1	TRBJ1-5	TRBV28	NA	TGTGCCAGCAGACTGACGACAGGGGGCCAGCCCCAGCATTTT	CASRLTTGGQPQHF
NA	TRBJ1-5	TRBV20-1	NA	TGCAGTGCTATTTCGGGATTGGCAGGCTATCAGCCCCAGCATTTT	CSAISGLAGYQPQHF
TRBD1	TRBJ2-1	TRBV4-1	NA	TGCGCCAGCAGCTACACCGGGACAGGGATGAATGAGCAGTTCTTC	CASSYTGTGMNEQFF
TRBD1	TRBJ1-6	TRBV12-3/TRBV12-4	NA	TGTGCCACCAGTTGGGACAGGGGGAATTCACCCCTCCACTTT	CATSWDRGNSPLHF
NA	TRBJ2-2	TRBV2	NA	TGTGCCAGCAGTGTGGCAGGGTCGACCGGGGAGCTGTTTTTT	CASSVAGSTGELFF
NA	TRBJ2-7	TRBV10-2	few	TGCGCCAGCAGTGAGGGACCGAGATACGAGCAGTACTTC	CASSEGPRYEQYF
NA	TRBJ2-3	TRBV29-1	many	TGCAGCGGAAAGGATTCGGATACGCAGTATTTT	CSGKDSDTQYF
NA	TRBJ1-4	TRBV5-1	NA	TGCGCCAGCAGCCCTGGTGTTCAGCGAAATGAAAAACTGTTTTTT	CASSPGVQRNEKLFF
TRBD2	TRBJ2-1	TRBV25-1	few	TGTGCCAGCAGCGGGACTAGCGGAGGGGCTAGGTACAATGAGCAGTTCTTC	CASSGTSGGARYNEQFF
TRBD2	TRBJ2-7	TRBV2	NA	TGTGCCAGCAAAGCTAGCCTAGCGGACTCCTACGAGCAGTACTTC	CASKASLADSYEQYF
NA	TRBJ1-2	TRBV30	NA	TGTGCCTGGAGTGTTGGGAAGATAACGGCCTATGGCTACACCTTC	CAWSVGKITAYGYTF